These 16 T cell receptor beta chains were sequenced from one sample in a study of blood T cell repertoires in COVID-19. Method: immunoSEQ multiplex PCR; TCRdb's copy keeps in-frame clones and lacks some. In the table there are approximately 93,000 clones, roughly three quarters of which are singletons. Sequencing was carried out using peripheral blood. The source is a woman at least 80 years old with acute or convalescent COVID-19.

The gene calls are TRBV7-9 and TRBJ2-7; weak D call: TRBD2 (5 bases). The CDR3 consists of 15 residues. Germline assignment: CDR1 SEHNR and CDR2 FQNEAQ (reference sequence). V was cut by 5 bases and J by 1 base, with 15 bases left in between. The CDR3 DNA reads as TGTGCCAGCAGCCGTCTCGGACTCGGGTCCTACGAGCAGTACTTC. It translates to CASSRLGLGSYEQYF.

Comment on this clone: Other DNA sequences in this sample translate to the same CDR3. The gene calls are TRBV7-9 and TRBJ2-5, with 7 bases identical to TRBD1. V trimming: 5 bases; J trimming: 3 bases; junction bases outside the gene matches: 6. The CDR3 sequence is 14 residues long. In germline, CDR1 is SEHNR, CDR2 FQNEAQ (reference sequence). CDR3 nucleotides: TGTGCCAGCAGCCCGAGCACAGGGGAAGAGACCCAGTACTTC. Protein sequence: CASSPSTGEETQYF.

V and J are TRBV6-5 and TRBJ1-2; 10 bases agree with TRBD1. Trimming took 8 bases from V and 5 from J; bases not matched to a gene: 8. Per the germline V gene, CDR1 is MNHEY and CDR2 is SVGAGI. This CDR3 is 14 amino acids long. For the CDR3, the DNA is TGTGCCAGCGAGACAGGGGGCGGCAGTTATGGCTACACCTTC. Encoded protein: CASETGGGSYGYTF.

The chain has TRBV10-3 and TRBJ2-2, with TRBD2 as a possible D gene (5 bases). Germline CDR1 and CDR2: ENHRY and SYGVKD. The germline V and J ends were trimmed by 4 bases and 1 base, with 10 bases remaining between them. The CDR3 runs 15 residues. The CDR3 protein is CAISAAGGNTGELFF. CDR3 coding DNA: TGTGCCATCAGTGCGGCAGGAGGGAACACCGGGGAGCTGTTTTTT.

The rearrangement joins TRBV5-1 to TRBJ2-3, with 9 positions matching TRBD1. V was clipped by 6 bases and J by 5 bases; unmatched bases: 7. The CDR3 runs 14 residues. The germline V gene encodes CDR1 SGHRS and CDR2 YFSETQ. CDR3 nucleotide sequence: TGCGCCAGCAACGGGACAGGGCCCGAAGATACGCAGTATTTT. It is translated as CASNGTGPEDTQYF.

This clone turned up a few times. The V gene is TRBV7-8, the J gene TRBJ2-3, with a weak D call TRBD2 (6 bases). Germline assignment: CDR1 SGHVS and CDR2 FQNEAQ. The length of the CDR3 is 11 residues. The CDR3 reads CVGGVGDTQYF. The CDR3, as DNA: TGTGTCGGGGGAGTGGGGGATACGCAGTATTTT.

This clone was observed a handful of times. The rearrangement uses TRBV29-1 and TRBJ2-7; 10 bases agree with TRBD1. The CDR3 is 13 residues long. Unmatched junction bases numbered 6, after V lost 6 bases and J lost 4 bases. CDR1 is SQVTM and CDR2 is ANQGSEA in the germline V gene. DNA for the CDR3: TGCAGCGTCACCGGGACAGGGGTATACGAGCAGTACTTC. Its translation: CSVTGTGVYEQYF.

This chain connects TRBV23-1 to TRBJ1-2; D is undetermined. Being an ORF, TRBV23-1 has a function that is uncertain. The CDR3 runs to 14 residues. Trimming left V 0 bases short and J 2 bases short, with 7 bases between. The CDR3 region is CASSQSNTNYGYTF. The CDR3 DNA reads as TGCGCCAGCAGTCAATCAAACACCAACTATGGCTACACCTTC.

V and J are TRBV7-2 and TRBJ1-2, with TRBD1 matching over 8 bases. CDR1 SGHTA and CDR2 FQGNSA come from the germline V gene. Trimming at V came to 5 bases and at J to 3 bases, leaving 2 bases not matched to a gene. This CDR3 is 13 amino acids long. The CDR3 sequence is CASSVQGDYGYTF. CDR3 sequence (DNA): TGTGCCAGCAGCGTACAGGGGGACTATGGCTACACCTTC.

V and J are TRBV7-2 and TRBJ2-1; the match to TRBD1 covers 8 bases. The CDR3 has 15 amino acids. After removal of 3 bases from V and 6 bases from J, the junction contained 7 bases not matched to a gene. Germline CDR1 and CDR2: SGHTA and FQGNSA. The CDR3 here is CASSFSGQGGNEQFF. Written as DNA, the CDR3 is TGTGCCAGCAGCTTCAGCGGACAGGGAGGCAATGAGCAGTTCTTC. The whole variable domain, filled in from reference TRBV7-2 and TRBJ2-1, reads GAGVSQSPSNKVTEKGKDVELRCDPISGHTALYWYRQSLGQGLEFLIYFQGNSAPDKSGLPSDRFSAERTGGSVSTLTIQRTQQEDSAVYLCASSFSGQGGNEQFFGPGTRLTVL.

The chain is built from TRBV9 and TRBJ2-7; TRBD2 matches 9 bases. The CDR3 loop spans 16 amino acids. With V trimmed by 0 bases and J by 2 bases, 6 bases remained unmatched. CDR1 and CDR2 from the germline V gene are SGDLS and YYNGEE. CDR3 nucleotides: TGTGCCAGCAGCGTAGGGGCTAGCGGGATTACCTACGAGCAGTACTTC. Its protein product is CASSVGASGITYEQYF. The full variable domain, in which reference TRBV9 and TRBJ2-7 provide the parts outside the CDR3, is DSGVTQTPKHLITATGQRVTLRCSPRSGDLSVYWYQQSLDQGLQFLIQYYNGEERAKGNILERFSAQQFPDLHSELNLSSLELGDSALYFCASSVGASGITYEQYFGPGTRLTVT.

V usage is TRBV7-3 and J usage is TRBJ2-2, with TRBD2 matching 7 bases. The CDR3 length is 16 residues. V gave up 0 bases and J gave up 3 bases; unmatched junction bases: 4. The germline V gene has CDR1 SGHTA and CDR2 FQGTGA. The CDR3 is CASSLTAGADTGELFF. The CDR3 DNA sequence: TGTGCCAGCAGCTTAACGGCGGGAGCGGACACCGGGGAGCTGTTTTTT.

This chain joins TRBV18 and TRBJ2-7; maybe TRBD2 (5 bases). Trimming took 4 bases from V and 1 from J, leaving 14 bases between them. CDR1 is KGHSH, CDR2 LQKENI, per germline. The CDR3 is 15 residues long. The CDR3 here is CASSLRGSPSYEQYF. The CDR3 region has the DNA TGTGCCAGCTCACTACGGGGATCCCCTTCCTACGAGCAGTACTTC.

The DNA of the CDR3 is TGTGCCAGCAGCCGGTTCGGGAGGACACCACCTTCCTACGAGCAGTACTTC. It translates to CASSRFGRTPPSYEQYF. V gene TRBV7-4 combines with J gene TRBJ2-7; 7 bases are a match to TRBD2. The CDR3 is 17 residues long. From germline, CDR1 is SGHVT and CDR2 SQSDAQ. The ends lost 5 bases at V and 1 base at J; junction bases unmatched: 14.

The chain links TRBV19 to TRBJ2-1; D is uncertain. CDR3 size: 16 residues. Trimming shortened V by 1 base and J by 3 bases, and 13 bases separated the two germline ends. Germline V gives CDR1 LNHDA, CDR2 SQIVND (reference sequence). CDR3 DNA: TGTGCCAGTAGTATAGTTGGCAGGTTGGACTACAATGAGCAGTTCTTC. Residues: CASSIVGRLDYNEQFF.

This rearrangement joins TRBV28 to TRBJ2-2, with 8 bases lining up with TRBD1. The germline V gene has CDR1 MDHEN and CDR2 SYDVKM. The trim removed 6 bases at V and 4 bases at J, leaving 4 bases unmatched. The CDR3 runs to 14 residues. The CDR3 protein is CASSTGGSTGELFF. The CDR3 DNA follows: TGTGCCAGCAGCACAGGGGGGAGCACCGGGGAGCTGTTTTTT.